The 27 T cell receptor beta chains in this list originate from one sample, sequenced in a study of tumor and adjacent non-tumor tissue in lung cancer. The template was RNA from unsorted bulk tissue. The library came from three nested PCR rounds adapted from ARM-PCR protocols. Using its own MiXCR run on the multiplex PCR reads, TCRdb lists one record per CDR3 protein. The sample includes fewer than 120,000 distinct CDR3 sequences, approximately 84% of them seen just once. The sample comprised lung tumor tissue. Receptors were obtained from a man in his 70s with non-small cell lung cancer.

On this clonotype itself: An end of the junction does not agree with germline; a read error may underlie this. V gene TRBV4-2 combines with J gene TRBJ1-2; D not resolved. The CDR3 contains 15 residues. Per germline, CDR1 LGHNA and CDR2 YNFKEQ. The DNA for the CDR3 is TGTGCCAACAGCCGAGATCTCAGGATAGGCTATGGCTACACCTTC. It yields the protein CANSRDLRIGYGYTF.

A note on this clonotype: The junction differs from germline at one of its ends, possibly a read error. The J gene is TRBJ2-5, the V gene TRBV6-6; possibly TRBD1 for D (6 bases). The CDR3 extends over 11 amino acids. Germline V lookup: CDR1 MNHNY, CDR2 SVGAGI (reference sequence). Written as DNA, the CDR3 is TGTGCCATCAGCCTTAGGGACACCCAATACTTC. Protein: CAISLRDTQYF.

Only one count was recorded for this clonotype. A junction end diverges from the germline sequence, so it may reflect a read error. The chain recombines TRBV5-1 with TRBJ2-5, with D unresolved. Germline CDR1 and CDR2: SGHRS and YFSETQ. The CDR3 loop spans 10 amino acids. The CDR3 loop is CASSFKTRYF. The CDR3 bases are TGCGCCAGCAGCTTTAAGACCCGGTATTTC. Full variable domain (rest looked up from reference TRBV5-1 and TRBJ2-5): KAGVTQTPRYLIKTRGQQVTLSCSPISGHRSVSWYQQTPGQGLQFLFEYFSETQRNKGNFPGRFSGRQFSNSRSEMNVSTLELGDSALYLCASSFKTRYFGPGTRLLVL.

This clonotype was counted between two and nine times. The chain links TRBV5-1 to TRBJ2-7; 7 bases line up with TRBD1. J gave up 3 bases and V 4 bases, and 10 bases lay outside the gene matches. Germline CDR1 SGHRS, CDR2 YFSETQ. The CDR3 spans 15 residues. The CDR3 DNA sequence: TGCGCCAGCAGCCCCGACCACGACAGGGTCTACGAGCAGTACTTC. Protein product: CASSPDHDRVYEQYF. The full variable domain, with the rest looked up from reference TRBV5-1 and TRBJ2-7, is KAGVTQTPRYLIKTRGQQVTLSCSPISGHRSVSWYQQTPGQGLQFLFEYFSETQRNKGNFPGRFSGRQFSNSRSEMNVSTLELGDSALYLCASSPDHDRVYEQYFGPGTRLTVT.

For this clonotype: The junction differs from germline at one of its ends, possibly a read error. Here the CDR3 DNA reads TGTGCGAGCAAATCAGGACAGAGCAATGAGCAGTTCTTC. Protein product: CASKSGQSNEQFF. This sequence joins TRBV13 and TRBJ2-1; D might be TRBD1 (6 bases). The CDR3 covers 13 residues. CDR1 and CDR2 from the germline V gene are PRHDT and FYEKMQ (reference sequence).

V is TRBV6-6 and J is TRBJ2-2; D gene unclear. CDR1 is MNHNY, CDR2 SVGAGI, per germline (reference sequence). The CDR3 runs 13 residues. CDR3 in amino acids: CTLRSPNTWELFF. The DNA of the CDR3 is TGTACCTTGAGAAGCCCAAACACTTGGGAGCTGTTTTTT.

A remark on this clonotype: The junction differs from germline at one of its ends, possibly a read error. The rearrangement joins TRBV11-2 to TRBJ2-7; D could derive from TRBD1 or TRBD2 (6 bases each). CDR1 is SGHAT and CDR2 is FQNNGV in the germline V gene. This CDR3 comprises 14 residues. The CDR3 DNA reads TGTGCCACCAGCTTAGTTGCGGGGACATACGAGCAATACTTC. Amino acid sequence: CATSLVAGTYEQYF.

For this clonotype: Likely a read error: the CDR3 ends without its conserved phenylalanine or tryptophan. The genes are TRBV10-3 and TRBJ2-7; 10 bases are a match to TRBD2. With V trimmed by 2 bases and J by 1 base, 5 bases remained unmatched. The length of the CDR3 is 16 residues. Germline V gene sequence: CDR1 ENHRY, CDR2 SYGVKD. CDR3 sequence: CAISEGLADLSYEQYY. CDR3 DNA sequence: TGTGCCATCAGTGAGGGACTAGCGGACCTTTCCTACGAGCAGTACTAC.

In regard to this clonotype: The junction does not match germline at one end; this may be a read error. This chain connects TRBV11-3 to TRBJ2-7, with a tentative D call TRBD1 (6 bases). This CDR3 contains 15 residues. In germline, CDR1 is SGHNT, CDR2 YENEEA. The CDR3 here is CASSLTGLFSYELYF. The CDR3 DNA is TGTGCAAGCAGCTTAACAGGGCTCTTTTCCTACGAGCTGTACTTC.

Points on this clonotype: Possible read error: a much larger clone is one base away. This chain connects TRBV20-1 to TRBJ1-2; 7 nucleotides align to TRBD1. The CDR3 contains 13 residues. From germline, CDR1 is DFQATT and CDR2 SNEGSKA (reference sequence). For the CDR3, the DNA is TGCAGTCCGAGGGACAGTTCTAACCATGGCTACACCTTC. Protein sequence: CSPRDSSNHGYTF.

A remark on this clonotype: An end of the junction does not agree with germline; a read error may underlie this. The J gene is TRBJ2-1, the V gene TRBV12-3 or TRBV12-4, with a tentative D call TRBD2 (5 bases). The CDR3 length is 13 residues. Written as DNA, the CDR3 is TGTGCCTCTCAGAGGGTGGGATACAACGAGCAGTTCTTC. This translates into CASQRVGYNEQFF.

About this clonotype: One junction end does not reproduce the germline sequence, and a read error may be involved. The chain couples TRBV20-1 to TRBJ1-2; D possibly corresponds to TRBD1 (5 bases). The CDR3 loop spans 13 amino acids. The germline gives CDR1 DFQATT, CDR2 SNEGSKA (reference sequence). CDR3 coding DNA: TGCAGTGCTAGTAGGGGATCCAACTATGGCTACGCCTTC. It specifies CSASRGSNYGYAF.

A few counts support this clonotype. The junction departs from germline at one end; a sequencing error may be responsible. The rearrangement uses TRBV9 and TRBJ1-2; tentatively, D is TRBD1 (5 bases). The CDR3 contains 14 residues. Germline V gene sequence: CDR1 SGDLS, CDR2 YYNGEE. Here the CDR3 reads CASSVDGHLYGYTF. DNA for the CDR3: TGTGCCAGCAGCGTAGATGGACACTTATACGGCTATACCTTC.

As regards this clonotype: One junction end does not reproduce the germline sequence, and a read error may be involved. The chain is built from TRBV11-2 and TRBJ1-6, with D possibly being TRBD1 (6 bases). The CDR3 covers 15 residues. Germline V gene data show CDR1 as SGHAT and CDR2 as FQNNGV. The CDR3 reads CTSIVGGSRNSPLHF. The CDR3 region has the DNA TGTACCAGCATCGTAGGGGGGAGTAGAAATTCACCCCTCCACTTT.

This clonotype appeared once. The junction does not match germline at one end; this may be a read error. The chain uses TRBV6-6 and TRBJ1-5; D remains unclear. The length of the CDR3 is 12 residues. Germline assignment: CDR1 MNHNY and CDR2 SVGAGI (reference sequence). CDR3 amino acids: CASIRSNQSQHF. In nucleotides, the CDR3 is TGTGCCAGCATACGGAGCAATCAGTCCCAGCATTTT.

Only one count was recorded for this clonotype. Sequence at one end of the junction differs from germline and may be a read error. The CDR3 nucleotides read TGTGCCAGAAGCACCTGGGACAGGGCCTGCGAGCACTACTTC. Protein product: CARSTWDRACEHYF. The chain carries TRBV11-1 and TRBJ2-7; 9 positions match TRBD1. CDR1 and CDR2 (germline): SGHAT, FQDESV (reference sequence). The CDR3 extends over 14 amino acids.

This chain links TRBV7-9 with TRBJ1-1, with 9 bases lining up with TRBD1. Germline V lookup: CDR1 SEHNR, CDR2 FQNEAQ (reference sequence). The CDR3 spans 12 residues. V was pared by 4 bases and J by 11 bases, with 5 bases of the junction left unmatched. CDR3 region: CASSSGTGTAFF. The CDR3 DNA follows: TGTGCCAGCAGCTCCGGGACAGGGACCGCTTTCTTT. The full variable domain, its missing parts supplied by reference TRBV7-9 and TRBJ1-1, is DTGVSQNPRHKITKRGQNVTFRCDPISEHNRLYWYRQTLGQGPEFLTYFQNEAQLEKSRLLSDRFSAERPKGSFSTLEIQRTEQGDSAMYLCASSSGTGTAFFGQGTRLTVV.

This clonotype has only one observation. A much bigger clone sits one base away, suggesting this may be a read error. This chain links TRBV5-1 with TRBJ2-1; D is ambiguous. The CDR3 loop spans 13 amino acids. CDR1 is SGHRS, CDR2 YFSETQ, per germline. CDR3 DNA: TGCGCCAGCAGCCTCCGGCCCCCGAATGAGCAGCTCTTC. Amino acid sequence: CASSLRPPNEQLF.

This clonotype has a handful of counts. The genes are TRBV7-9 and TRBJ1-5; no definite D call. Trimming pared 5 bases from V and 15 bases from J, leaving 17 bases between. Germline CDR1 is SEHNR and CDR2 is FQNEAQ (reference sequence). This CDR3 comprises 12 residues. CDR3 sequence reads: CASSPSNQPWHF. DNA of the CDR3: TGTGCCAGCAGCCCTTCCAATCAGCCCTGGCATTTT.

This clonotype was seen only once. One end of the junction is discordant with germline, which a read error may explain. The chain couples TRBV12-3 or TRBV12-4 to TRBJ2-6; D uncertain. The CDR3 runs 15 residues. The CDR3 loop is CASTLGCSEANVLTF. The CDR3, as DNA: TGTGCCAGCACCCTAGGATGCTCTGAGGCCAACGTCCTGACTTTC.

Turning to this clonotype: The junction shows a germline mismatch at one end, possibly a read error. The chain has TRBV5-4 and TRBJ2-5; D remains ambiguous. From germline, CDR1 is SGHNT and CDR2 YYREEE (reference sequence). The length of the CDR3 is 14 residues. DNA for the CDR3: TGTGCCAGCAGCTTGATGTGGGGTCAAGAGACCCAATACTTC. This codes for CASSLMWGQETQYF.

With respect to this clonotype: One junction end does not reproduce the germline sequence, and a read error may be involved. This chain connects TRBV11-1 to TRBJ2-5; 12 bases fit TRBD1. Germline V gives CDR1 SGHAT, CDR2 FQDESV (reference sequence). This CDR3 comprises 14 residues. The CDR3 reads CTSEGTGGAETQYF. CDR3 coding DNA: TGTACCAGCGAGGGGACAGGGGGCGCGGAGACCCAGTACTTC.

Remarks on this clonotype: Since no conserved phenylalanine or tryptophan closes the CDR3, a read error is the likely cause. The V call is TRBV20-1, the J call TRBJ1-1; 8 nucleotides align to TRBD1. The germline V gene encodes CDR1 DFQATT and CDR2 SNEGSKA (reference sequence). The CDR3 has 17 residues. With 0 bases clipped from V and 4 bases from J, the junction kept 13 bases outside the gene matches. The CDR3 loop is CSARDGETGDSITEAFS. The DNA of the CDR3 is TGCAGTGCTAGAGATGGCGAGACAGGGGACTCGATCACTGAAGCTTTCTCT.

V usage is TRBV20-1 and J usage is TRBJ2-7; maybe TRBD2 (5 bases). The CDR3 extends over 13 amino acids. Looked up from germline, CDR1 is DFQATT and CDR2 is SNEGSKA (reference sequence). The CDR3 coding sequence is TGCAGCGTCCGTGAGGGAGTTCAACGCGAGCAGTACTTC. Amino acid sequence: CSVREGVQREQYF.

This clonotype came up once. The CDR3 region is CASRFWGGGKVGSYEQYF. The CDR3 DNA is TGTGCCAGTAGATTTTGGGGGGGGGGGAAGGTCGGGTCCTACGAGCAGTACTTC. The chain combines TRBV12-3 or TRBV12-4 with TRBJ2-7; 7 positions match TRBD2. This CDR3 comprises 18 residues. V dropped 9 bases and J dropped 1; count of bases not matched to a gene: 21.

V gene TRBV29-1 combines with J gene TRBJ1-1; D call uncertain. Germline V lookup: CDR1 SQVTM, CDR2 ANQGSEA. There are 12 residues in the CDR3. V dropped 8 bases and J dropped 6 bases, with 16 bases sitting between them. CDR3 sequence (DNA): TGCAGCATTGTGGCGGAGAGATCTGAAGCTTTCTTT. This encodes CSIVAERSEAFF.

This clonotype has a handful of counts. The conserved phenylalanine or tryptophan is not found at the CDR3 terminus, so this likely reflects a read error. The chain employs TRBV7-8 and TRBJ1-5; D possibly corresponds to TRBD1 (5 bases). The ends were cut back, 2 bases at V and 4 bases at J, with 6 bases in the middle. Per the germline V gene, CDR1 is SGHVS and CDR2 is FQNEAQ. This CDR3 contains 13 residues. Here the CDR3 reads CASSLRGNQPQHS. The CDR3 nucleotides read TGTGCCAGCAGCTTAAGGGGTAATCAGCCCCAGCATTCT.